Below, 27 T cell receptor beta chains from the same sample are listed, as sequenced in a study of human T cells and chemical hapten exposure. TCRdb called the RACE reads again in MiXCR, with one record for every CDR3 protein. The profile shows some 340,000 distinct CDR3 sequences, 6% to 8.5% of them singletons. The time point is: patch test 1, 2 weeks after DPC sensitization. Treatment given: therapeutic diphenylcyclopropenone sensitization with weekly scalp DPC. The specimen was whole blood, collected in connection with sensitization to the hapten diphenylcyclopropenone (DPC). The source is a woman younger than 35 with alopecia areata. Some clones in this sample may be carry-over from other donors' samples.

This clonotype was detected a few times. The chain couples TRBV4-2 to TRBJ2-1; 7 bases agree with TRBD2. The J segment lost 9 bases and the V segment lost 1 base, leaving 9 bases of the junction unmatched. The CDR3 extends over 15 amino acids. The germline gives CDR1 LGHNA, CDR2 YNFKEQ. CDR3 in DNA: TGTGCCAGCAGCCAAGGACTAGCAAGGAGGAGTGAGCAGTTCTTC. Amino acid sequence: CASSQGLARRSEQFF.

This clonotype occurred once. The V gene is TRBV2, the J gene TRBJ2-7; 11 bases line up with TRBD2. The CDR3 covers 17 residues. Germline V lookup: CDR1 SNHLY, CDR2 FYNNEI. V lost 6 bases to trimming and J lost 4 bases; unmatched junction nucleotides: 14. The CDR3 nucleotides are TGTGCCAGCAGAGACTACTCCACTAGCGGGGGCAGTTACGAGCAGTACTTC. Translation gives CASRDYSTSGGSYEQYF. Looking up the rest from reference TRBV2 and TRBJ2-7 gives the full variable domain: EPEVTQTPSHQVTQMGQEVILRCVPISNHLYFYWYRQILGQKVEFLVSFYNNEISEKSEIFDDQFSVERPDGSNFTLKIRSTKLEDSAMYFCASRDYSTSGGSYEQYFGPGTRLTVT.

This clonotype was picked up many times. The chain joins TRBV10-3 to TRBJ2-3, with 11 bases matching TRBD1. With V trimmed by 3 bases and J by 3 bases, 2 bases remained unmatched. The CDR3 loop spans 15 amino acids. Germline V gene lookup returns CDR1 ENHRY and CDR2 SYGVKD. This CDR3 reads CAISDWDRGTDTQYF. CDR3 nucleotide sequence: TGTGCCATCAGTGATTGGGACAGGGGGACAGATACGCAGTATTTT.

This clonotype was counted between two and nine times. The rearrangement joins TRBV12-3 or TRBV12-4 to TRBJ2-3, with 10 nucleotides matching TRBD2. The CDR3 covers 14 residues. V lost 5 bases, J lost 7 bases, and 6 bases stayed unmatched. The CDR3 protein is CASSASGGAYTQYF. The CDR3 coding sequence is TGTGCCAGCAGTGCAAGCGGGGGGGCATATACGCAGTATTTT.

This clonotype has ten or more counts. The chain couples TRBV13 to TRBJ1-1; D gene ambiguous. The CDR3 is 12 residues long. Trimming removed 5 bases from V and 11 bases from J, with 15 bases in between. From germline, CDR1 is PRHDT and CDR2 FYEKMQ (reference sequence). The CDR3 DNA reads as TGTGCCAGCAGCCTATGGAAGGGCGAGGCTTTCTTT. It encodes CASSLWKGEAFF.

This clonotype was picked up a small number of times. This rearrangement joins TRBV28 to TRBJ1-2; 8 bases are shared with TRBD1. The germline V gene has CDR1 MDHEN and CDR2 SYDVKM. The CDR3 is 15 amino acids. V lost 2 bases and J lost 4; bases outside the gene matches: 6. CDR3 loop: CASSLRNTGGYGYTF. The CDR3 region has the DNA TGTGCCAGCAGTTTAAGAAACACAGGGGGCTATGGCTACACCTTC.

This chain joins TRBV3-1 and TRBJ2-1, with 11 bases matching TRBD2. The CDR3 length is 13 residues. The junction had 8 bases not matched to a gene; V was cut back by 5 bases and J by 14 bases. Germline V CDR1 and CDR2: LGHDT, YNNKEL (reference sequence). CDR3 DNA sequence: TGTGCCAGCAGCACATCGACTAGCGGGGATGAGTTCTTC. It codes for CASSTSTSGDEFF.

This clonotype was seen more than once but under ten times. This chain joins TRBV28 and TRBJ2-7; 7 nucleotides align to TRBD2. Per germline, CDR1 MDHEN and CDR2 SYDVKM. The ends lost 5 bases at V and 2 bases at J; junction bases unmatched: 6. The CDR3 length is 14 residues. CDR3 region: CASSPAGDAYEQYF. CDR3 DNA sequence: TGTGCCAGCAGTCCGGCGGGGGACGCCTACGAGCAGTACTTC.

This clonotype was observed at least ten times. As the CDR3 is not closed by the conserved phenylalanine or tryptophan, this likely results from a read error. Because the CDR3's place on the DNA is in doubt, the DNA is left out and the CDR3 is given as listed by TCRdb. The chain combines TRBV21-1 with TRBJ2-1; the table's D call TRBD2 went unverified against the DNA. TRBV21-1 is flagged as a pseudogene. The CDR3 is 11 amino acids long, termini counted. The CDR3 protein is CASSPGRTFLP.

This clonotype has at least ten counts. This chain connects TRBV5-1 to TRBJ2-5; possibly TRBD1 for D (5 bases). The CDR3 totals 14 residues. CDR1 is SGHRS, CDR2 YFSETQ, per germline. V gave up 0 bases and J gave up 2 bases, with 8 bases separating them. CDR3 DNA: TGCGCCAGCAGCTTGGGGGCAGGGCAAGAGACCCAGTACTTC. Protein: CASSLGAGQETQYF.

This clonotype was recorded a few times. J is TRBJ1-5 and V is TRBV6-2 or TRBV6-3, with TRBD1 matching 7 bases. The CDR3 length is 19 residues. Germline V lookup: CDR1 MNHEY, CDR2 SVGEGT. The junction had 16 bases not matched to a gene; V was cut back by 2 bases and J by 3 bases. CDR3 in amino acids: CASSYVLDRHTEFNQPQHF. The CDR3 DNA is TGTGCCAGCAGTTACGTTCTGGACAGGCACACCGAATTCAATCAGCCCCAGCATTTT.

This clonotype was seen a handful of times. The gene calls are TRBV4-1 and TRBJ2-2, with D tentatively TRBD2 (6 bases). This CDR3 is 17 amino acids long. Trimming cost V 0 bases and J 2 bases, with 13 bases left between them. Germline CDR1 MGHRA, CDR2 YSYEKL. The CDR3 DNA is TGCGCCAGCAGCCAAGAAGTCGGGACTGGTAACACCGGGGAGCTGTTTTTT. Translating it yields CASSQEVGTGNTGELFF.

This chain uses TRBV18 with TRBJ1-4; no clear D. The CDR3 spans 15 residues. Trimming left V 1 base short and J 7 bases short, with 13 bases between. In germline, CDR1 is KGHSH, CDR2 LQKENI. The CDR3, as DNA: TGTGCCAGCTCACCACGCGGGGAACGTGCTGAAAAACTGTTTTTT. This codes for CASSPRGERAEKLFF.

This clonotype has more than one count but fewer than ten. As DNA, the CDR3 is TGTGCCAGCAGTCATATGGACGCACCTTCCACCTACGAGCAGTACTTC. Translated: CASSHMDAPSTYEQYF. The chain joins TRBV5-6 to TRBJ2-7; D uncertain. Looked up from germline, CDR1 is SGHDT and CDR2 is YYEEEE. V was clipped by 5 bases and J by 2 bases, with 20 bases between them. This CDR3 comprises 16 residues.

Many counts were recorded for this clonotype. The chain recombines TRBV7-9 with TRBJ2-7; D gene ambiguous. Germline CDR1 SEHNR, CDR2 FQNEAQ (reference sequence). V was cut by 4 bases and J by 3 bases, with 7 bases left in between. This CDR3 contains 12 residues. This CDR3 reads CASSSTIYEQYF. The CDR3 DNA reads as TGTGCCAGCAGCTCCACCATCTACGAGCAGTACTTC.

This clonotype was seen repeatedly, ten times or more. The J gene is TRBJ2-3, the V gene TRBV28; the match to TRBD1 covers 8 bases. CDR1 MDHEN and CDR2 SYDVKM come from the germline V gene. CDR3 length equals 14 residues. V dropped 4 bases and J dropped 4; count of bases not matched to a gene: 4. The CDR3 sequence is CASSSGQGPDTQYF. In DNA, the CDR3 is TGTGCCAGCAGTTCCGGACAGGGCCCAGATACGCAGTATTTT.

This chain connects TRBV6-5 to TRBJ2-5, with a tentative D call TRBD1 (5 bases). The V and J ends lost 0 bases and 5 bases respectively, with 16 bases between them. Germline CDR1 reads MNHEY; CDR2 reads SVGAGI. The CDR3 has 16 amino acids. The CDR3 is CASSYSRRSKGETQYF. The CDR3 nucleotides read TGTGCCAGCAGTTACTCCCGTAGGAGTAAGGGGGAGACCCAGTACTTC.

The rearrangement links TRBV10-1 to TRBJ2-6; D gene uncertain. CDR1 WNHNN and CDR2 SYGVQD come from the germline V gene (reference sequence). V dropped 8 bases and J dropped 4 bases, with 18 bases sitting between them. The CDR3 is 16 amino acids. The CDR3, as DNA: TGCGCCAGCCCCATTGCGACGGAGTCCGGGGCCAACGTCCTGACTTTC. This codes for CASPIATESGANVLTF.

This clonotype was seen a few times. The chain links TRBV15 to TRBJ2-5, with D perhaps TRBD2 (6 bases). This CDR3 has 14 amino acids. Deletions cut 5 bases from V and 2 bases from J, with 12 bases between. Germline values: CDR1 LNHNV, CDR2 YYDKDF (reference sequence). The CDR3 nucleotides are TGTGCCACCAGCTACGGGACTGCTCAAGAGACCCAGTACTTC. This translates into CATSYGTAQETQYF.

This clonotype showed up just a few times. V usage is TRBV18 and J usage is TRBJ1-1; perhaps TRBD1 as D (6 bases). The CDR3 extends over 13 amino acids. V lost 3 bases and J 11 bases, leaving 16 bases between the germline ends. Germline assignment: CDR1 KGHSH and CDR2 LQKENI. CDR3 loop: CASSPLPDQGAFF. In nucleotides, the CDR3 is TGTGCCAGCTCACCCCTTCCGGACCAGGGGGCTTTCTTT.

The sample holds many counts of this clonotype. V gene TRBV5-1 combines with J gene TRBJ2-7; the D is unclear. Germline V gene lookup returns CDR1 SGHRS and CDR2 YFSETQ. The V gene lost 0 bases and the J gene lost 2 bases, with 6 bases spanning the gap. The CDR3 totals 13 residues. The CDR3 sequence: CASSLEPTYEQYF. CDR3 DNA: TGCGCCAGCAGCTTGGAGCCCACCTACGAGCAGTACTTC. Using reference TRBV5-1 and TRBJ2-7 for the parts outside the CDR3, the full variable domain is KAGVTQTPRYLIKTRGQQVTLSCSPISGHRSVSWYQQTPGQGLQFLFEYFSETQRNKGNFPGRFSGRQFSNSRSEMNVSTLELGDSALYLCASSLEPTYEQYFGPGTRLTVT.

This chain links TRBV28 with TRBJ2-2; the D is unclear. The CDR3 has 13 residues. The V end was cut by 7 bases, the J end by 0 bases, with 6 bases between. Germline V CDR1 and CDR2: MDHEN, SYDVKM. CDR3: CASINSNTGELFF. The CDR3 DNA sequence: TGTGCCAGCATCAATTCGAACACCGGGGAGCTGTTTTTT.

The chain carries TRBV10-3 and TRBJ2-4; D possibly uses TRBD1 or TRBD2 (5 bases each). The ends were cut back, 3 bases at V and 3 bases at J, with 15 bases in the middle. The germline CDR1 and CDR2 sequences are ENHRY and SYGVKD. The CDR3 is 16 amino acids. CDR3 in amino acids: CAISDLRGPNKNIQYF. The DNA for the CDR3 is TGTGCCATCAGTGATCTTCGGGGCCCAAACAAAAACATTCAGTACTTC.

This clonotype was observed many times. The gene calls are TRBV29-1 and TRBJ2-1; D remains unclear. Between the trimmed V and J ends, which lost 6 bases and 4 bases, there was a span of 13 bases. CDR1 and CDR2 (germline): SQVTM, ANQGSEA. The CDR3 sequence is 13 residues long. CDR3 bases: TGCAGCGTCGTGTGGACCCAGTACAATGAGCAGTTCTTC. Translating gives CSVVWTQYNEQFF.

The rearrangement links TRBV20-1 to TRBJ2-7; 7 bases are shared with TRBD1. The CDR3 runs to 11 residues. The trim removed 6 bases at V and 6 bases at J, leaving 5 bases unmatched. Germline-derived CDR1 and CDR2 are DFQATT and SNEGSKA (reference sequence). The CDR3 protein is CSAGDRSEQYF. CDR3 nucleotides: TGCAGTGCAGGGGACAGATCCGAGCAGTACTTC.

In this sample, this clonotype turned up a few times. V is TRBV6-2 or TRBV6-3 and J is TRBJ2-1, with D perhaps being TRBD1 or TRBD2 (5 bases each). This CDR3 has 14 residues. Between the trimmed V and J ends, which lost 4 bases and 4 bases, there was a span of 11 bases. Germline CDR1 and CDR2: MNHEY and SVGEGT. DNA for the CDR3: TGTGCCAGCAGTTTTTGGGACGGATACAATGAGCAGTTCTTC. Encoded protein: CASSFWDGYNEQFF.

V gene TRBV6-2 or TRBV6-3 combines with J gene TRBJ1-1, with TRBD1 matching 7 bases. Germline CDR1 MNHEY, CDR2 SVGEGT. This CDR3 has 14 residues. Unmatched junction bases numbered 12, after V lost 3 bases and J lost 11 bases. The CDR3 loop is CASSYYGQAPGAFF. The DNA of the CDR3 is TGTGCCAGCAGTTATTACGGACAGGCCCCAGGGGCTTTCTTT.